This is a list of T cell receptor beta chains from one sample in a study of cytomegalovirus exposure and HLA in healthy donors. Generated by immunoSEQ multiplex PCR, the TCRdb table keeps only in-frame clones and is missing some. The sample lists roughly 60,000 clones, 90% to 95% occurring once. Sequenced material: PBMCs. These receptors were taken from a woman aged 18-29 years in good health and CMV-seropositive. Each CDR3 is given with its conserved first and last residue. The D gene is left open where the match is weak. Clone size is shown for a subset of rows, as once, few, many or a class of expanded clone.

V,D,J,size,CDR3,DNA
TRBV7-9,TRBD2,TRBJ2-1,NA,CASSFKVAGVNEQFF,TGTGCCAGCAGCTTTAAGGTAGCGGGGGTGAATGAGCAGTTCTTC
TRBV5-1,NA,TRBJ1-6,NA,CASSLARRTDYNSPLHF,TGCGCCAGCAGCTTGGCCCGTCGGACTGATTATAATTCACCCCTCCACTTT
TRBV5-4,NA,TRBJ2-7,NA,CASPSEQYF,TGTGCCAGCCCCAGCGAGCAGTACTTC
TRBV5-3,TRBD1,TRBJ1-3,NA,CARSSSNIQGGGNTIYF,TGTGCCAGAAGCTCCTCAAACATACAGGGGGGCGGAAACACCATATATTTT
TRBV18,NA,TRBJ2-3,NA,CASSPEDTQYF,TGTGCCAGCTCACCCGAGGATACGCAGTATTTT
TRBV7-8,NA,TRBJ1-4,NA,CASSPGAGEKLFF,TGTGCCAGCAGCCCAGGGGCAGGGGAAAAACTGTTTTTT
TRBV6-1,NA,TRBJ2-5,NA,CASSEGAVKTQYF,TGTGCCAGCAGTGAAGGGGCAGTAAAAACCCAGTACTTC
TRBV6-1,NA,TRBJ1-5,NA,CASSEQQDQPQHF,TGTGCCAGCAGTGAACAACAGGATCAGCCCCAGCATTTT
TRBV5-6,TRBD1,TRBJ1-1,once,CASSFSASGGFAEAFF,TGTGCCAGCAGCTTTTCAGCCTCAGGGGGATTCGCTGAAGCTTTCTTT
TRBV4-1,TRBD2,TRBJ2-2,once,CASSQGGRGAGELFF,TGCGCCAGCAGCCAAGGCGGGAGAGGGGCCGGGGAGCTGTTTTTT